This T cell receptor (beta chain) is drawn from a study of technical replicates of blood from a handful of donors. Libraries were prepared by immunoSEQ multiplex PCR; TCRdb keeps only in-frame clonotypes and omits some of them. Among some 70,000 clones listed, 95% to 97% were seen once. CDR1 and CDR2 (germline): MNHEY, SMNVEV (reference sequence). V gave up 7 bases and J gave up 3 bases, with 16 bases separating them. The CDR3 is 14 residues long. Sequenced material: T cells isolated from PBMCs. This sequence was found in a human donor in good health. The chain recombines TRBV27 with TRBJ2-7; perhaps TRBD1 as D (6 bases). This CDR3 reads CASIGTFPGYEQYF. The CDR3 region has the DNA TGTGCCAGCATCGGGACATTCCCCGGCTACGAGCAGTACTTC.